The source of this T cell receptor beta chain is a study of blood T cell repertoires in COVID-19. Study summary: The origin of the acute and convalescent COVID-19 samples was the United States, Italy and Spain.

As originally analysed: Quantification of nucleated cells was approximated via reference gene primer amplification. The repertoire was sequenced with immunoSEQ multiplex PCR; TCRdb's copy has only in-frame clones and lacks some. The DNA gave D and trimming, while V, J and clone size come from that table. The table lists about 63,000 clones, approximately 78% of them singletons, with about 4% in the top ten. J gave up 2 bases and V 6 bases, and 2 bases lay outside the gene matches. Germline V CDR1 and CDR2: SGHRS, YFSETQ. This CDR3 contains 14 residues. As to this clone: Different DNA sequences within this sample yield the same CDR3.

The V gene is TRBV5-1, the J gene TRBJ2-5; TRBD2 aligns across 12 bases. Specimen: PBMCs or T cells enriched from blood (not recorded which). This receptor was obtained from a woman aged 35 to 49 with acute COVID-19. In DNA, the CDR3 is TGCGCCAGCACCCTAGCGGGGGGGCAAGAGACCCAGTACTTC. As protein: CASTLAGGQETQYF.